This T cell receptor beta chain was identified during a study of OX40 agonist ivuxolimab in advanced cancers. Overall study context: Ivuxolimab, an antibody acting as an agonist of OX40 (CD134), was used to treat patients. Patients were treated with intravenous ivuxolimab, dosed at 0.01 to 10 mg/kg and infused every 2 weeks. Two cutaneous melanoma patients and one hepatocellular carcinoma patient, three in all, had partial responses.

The CDR3 spans 14 residues. Per the germline V gene, CDR1 is SEHNR and CDR2 is FQNEAQ (reference sequence). V gave up 4 bases and J gave up 7 bases; unmatched junction bases: 6. TCRdb keeps only in-frame clones here, not all; method: immunoSEQ multiplex PCR. The sample carries 85,000 to 130,000 clones, about nine tenths recorded once. Specimen: CD4+ or CD8+ T cells sorted from blood, collected in a trial of the OX40 agonist ivuxolimab. The receptor was derived from an adult with an advanced solid tumor such as melanoma, head and neck, liver or kidney cancer. The chain is built from TRBV7-9 and TRBJ2-2, with TRBD1 identical over 7 bases. The CDR3 DNA sequence: TGTGCCAGCAGCTCAAAACAGGGGCTCGGGGAGCTGTTTTTT. It translates to CASSSKQGLGELFF.